Listed below are T cell receptor beta chains from one sample, sequenced in a study of cytomegalovirus exposure and HLA in healthy donors. Only in-frame clones appear in the TCRdb table, and some are missing; sequencing was by immunoSEQ multiplex PCR. Of about 110,000 clones listed, around 86% are singletons. Sequenced sample: PBMCs. These receptors were taken from a man aged 40-55 years in good health and CMV-seronegative. The CDR3 runs from the conserved cysteine through the conserved F or W. The D gene is left open where the match is weak.

>TRBD1|TRBV6-4
CASSRTGKGVGTLDTEAFF
>TRBD1|TRBV7-2
CASSAQGALNGYTF
>TRBD1|TRBV19
CASSIGQGPLSGYTF
>TRBD2|TRBV27
CASSPATEYREADTQYF
>TRBD1|TRBV6-4
CASRRDRAMNTEAFF
>.|TRBV15
CATSRDLVAANEKLFF
>.|TRBV4-2
CASSQAGGIMNTEAFF
>.|TRBV5-4
CASSFGVGPYNSPLHF
>.|TRBV30
CAWYAGYYTF
>TRBD2|TRBV2
CASSERGGPSSYNEQFF
>.|TRBV18
CASSPDRQYGYTF
>TRBD1|TRBV11-3
CASSLGQGTGANVLTF
>.|TRBV5-4
CASSLRGTTDTQYF
>.|TRBV28
CASSLARGSGNTIYF
>TRBD2|TRBV6-5
CASVPSRGDTYEQYF
>TRBD1|TRBV6-6
CASRTDRVYEQYF
>TRBD1|TRBV5-1
CASRPGTGFTEAFF
>.|TRBV9
CASSVGGGTLQPQHF
>.|TRBV20-1
CSASYTDTQYF
>.|TRBV29-1
CSVKQGMHTEAFF
>.|TRBV14
CASSQTGKGYNEQFF
>TRBD2|TRBV18
CASSPSGAYEQYF
>.|TRBV2
CASRWRSTDTQYF
>.|TRBV2
CASSEQTGNQPQHF
>.|TRBV15
CATSVSRNQPQHF
>.|TRBV28
CASSLRLGRQAGGKLFF
>.|TRBV5-1
CASSLEPGVHYGYTF
>TRBD1|TRBV5-4
CASHRETGSSYEQYF
>.|TRBV29-1
CSVDTATNEKLFF
>TRBD1|TRBV5-6
CASSRGQGANYGYTF
>TRBD1|TRBV28
CASSGGTVKASPLHF